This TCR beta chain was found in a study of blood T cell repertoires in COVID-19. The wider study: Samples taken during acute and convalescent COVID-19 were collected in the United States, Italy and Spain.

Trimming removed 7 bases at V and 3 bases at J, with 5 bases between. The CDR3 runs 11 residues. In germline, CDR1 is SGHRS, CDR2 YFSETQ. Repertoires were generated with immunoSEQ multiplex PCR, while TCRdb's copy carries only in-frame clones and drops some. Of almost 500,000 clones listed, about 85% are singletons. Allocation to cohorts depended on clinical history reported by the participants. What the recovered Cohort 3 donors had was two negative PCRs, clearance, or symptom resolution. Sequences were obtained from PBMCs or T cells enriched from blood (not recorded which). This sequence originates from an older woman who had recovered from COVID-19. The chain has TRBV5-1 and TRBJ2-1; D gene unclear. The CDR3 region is CASFLYNEQFF. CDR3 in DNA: TGCGCCAGCTTTCTCTACAATGAGCAGTTCTTC.